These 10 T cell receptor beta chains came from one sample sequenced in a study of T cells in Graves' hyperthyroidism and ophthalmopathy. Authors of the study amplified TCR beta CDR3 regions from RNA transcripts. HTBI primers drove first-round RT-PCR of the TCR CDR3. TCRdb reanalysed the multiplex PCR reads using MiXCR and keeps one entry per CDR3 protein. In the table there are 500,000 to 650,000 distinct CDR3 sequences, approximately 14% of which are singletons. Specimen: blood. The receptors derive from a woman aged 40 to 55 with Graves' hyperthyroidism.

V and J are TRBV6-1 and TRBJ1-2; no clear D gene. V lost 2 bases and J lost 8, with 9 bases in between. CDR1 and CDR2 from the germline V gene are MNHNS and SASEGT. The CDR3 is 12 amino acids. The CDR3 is CASSEYGEGYTF. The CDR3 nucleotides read TGTGCCAGCAGTGAATATGGGGAAGGCTACACCTTC.

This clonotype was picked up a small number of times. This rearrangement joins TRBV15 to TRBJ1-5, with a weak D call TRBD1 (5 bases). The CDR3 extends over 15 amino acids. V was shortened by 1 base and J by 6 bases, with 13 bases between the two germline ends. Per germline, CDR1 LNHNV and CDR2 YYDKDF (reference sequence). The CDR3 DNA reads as TGTGCCACCAGCAGAGTTTTGGCCGGGGGTCAGCCCCAGCATTTT. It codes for CATSRVLAGGQPQHF.

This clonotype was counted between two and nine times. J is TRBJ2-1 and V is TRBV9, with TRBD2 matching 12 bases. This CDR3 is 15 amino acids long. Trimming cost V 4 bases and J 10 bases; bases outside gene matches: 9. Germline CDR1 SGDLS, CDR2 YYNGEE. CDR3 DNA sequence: TGTGCCAGCAGCCCTCGGACTAGCGGGGACCTCGAGCAGTTCTTC. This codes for CASSPRTSGDLEQFF. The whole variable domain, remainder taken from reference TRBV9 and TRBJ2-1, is DSGVTQTPKHLITATGQRVTLRCSPRSGDLSVYWYQQSLDQGLQFLIQYYNGEERAKGNILERFSAQQFPDLHSELNLSSLELGDSALYFCASSPRTSGDLEQFFGPGTRLTVL.

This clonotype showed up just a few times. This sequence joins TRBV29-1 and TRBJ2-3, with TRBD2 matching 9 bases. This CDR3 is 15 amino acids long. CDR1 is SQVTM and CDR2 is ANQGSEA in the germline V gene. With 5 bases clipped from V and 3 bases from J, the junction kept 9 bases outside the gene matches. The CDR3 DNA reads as TGCAGCGTTCGGCTGCGGGAGGGCCCAACAGATACGCAGTATTTT. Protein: CSVRLREGPTDTQYF.

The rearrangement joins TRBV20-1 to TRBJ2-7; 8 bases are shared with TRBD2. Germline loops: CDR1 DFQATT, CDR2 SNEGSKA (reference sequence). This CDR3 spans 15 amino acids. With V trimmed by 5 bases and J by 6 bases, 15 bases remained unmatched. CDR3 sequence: CSAPPLAGPLREQYF. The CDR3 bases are TGCAGTGCTCCACCCTTAGCGGGGCCCCTCCGCGAGCAGTACTTC.

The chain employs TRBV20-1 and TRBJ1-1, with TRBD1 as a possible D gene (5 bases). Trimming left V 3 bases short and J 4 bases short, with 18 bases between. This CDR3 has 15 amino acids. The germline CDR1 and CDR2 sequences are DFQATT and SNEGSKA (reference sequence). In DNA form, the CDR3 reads TGCAGTGCTAGGGGGGGTGGGGCCGGGGCCACTGAAGCTTTCTTT. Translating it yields CSARGGGAGATEAFF.

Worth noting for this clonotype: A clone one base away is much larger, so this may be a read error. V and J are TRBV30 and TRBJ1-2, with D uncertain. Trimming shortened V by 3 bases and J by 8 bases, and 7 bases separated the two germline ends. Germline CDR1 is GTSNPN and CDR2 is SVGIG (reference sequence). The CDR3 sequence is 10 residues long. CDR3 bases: TGTGCCTGGAGGAACAGAGGCTACACCTTC. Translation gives CAWRNRGYTF.

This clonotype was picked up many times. CDR3 in amino acids: CSARQTGNQPQHF. CDR3 nucleotides: TGCAGTGCTCGCCAGACAGGGAATCAGCCCCAGCATTTT. This chain connects TRBV20-1 to TRBJ1-5; 7 bases map to TRBD1. The CDR3 totals 13 residues. Germline CDR1 DFQATT, CDR2 SNEGSKA (reference sequence). Losses at the gene ends were 5 bases for V and 4 bases for J; bases not matched to a gene: 5.

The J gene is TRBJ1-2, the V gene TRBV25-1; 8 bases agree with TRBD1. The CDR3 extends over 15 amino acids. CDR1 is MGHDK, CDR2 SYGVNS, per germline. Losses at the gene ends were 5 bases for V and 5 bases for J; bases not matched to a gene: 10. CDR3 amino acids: CASSPRQGRRYGYTF. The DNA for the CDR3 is TGTGCCAGCAGTCCCCGACAGGGGAGGCGGTATGGCTACACCTTC.

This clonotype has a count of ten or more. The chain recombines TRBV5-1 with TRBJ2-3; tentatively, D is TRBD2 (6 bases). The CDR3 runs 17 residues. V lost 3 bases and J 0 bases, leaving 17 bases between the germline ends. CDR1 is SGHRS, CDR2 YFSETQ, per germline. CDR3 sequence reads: CASSSQASGSSTDTQYF. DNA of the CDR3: TGCGCCAGCAGCTCCCAGGCGAGCGGGTCCAGCACAGATACGCAGTATTTT.